This TCR beta chain is from a study of blood T cell repertoires in COVID-19. Study background: Donors in the United States, Italy and Spain gave samples during acute or convalescent COVID-19. PBMCs, B-cell-depleted T cells, or T cells provided the cDNA or gDNA that made up the material.

Recruited during active infection, patients (from Seattle) were subsequently followed longitudinally. The authors' processing: The assay estimated nucleated cells by amplifying reference gene primers. Sequencing used immunoSEQ multiplex PCR; TCRdb keeps in-frame clones, though not all of them. The V and J calls and the clone size are those of that table, but D and trimming were determined from the DNA. The sample holds tens of thousands of clones; about 83% are singletons and the top ten take about 6.5%. Input material: peripheral blood. The clonotype originates from a woman aged 55-75 years with COVID-19, enrolled during active disease.

This chain's CDR3 is CASSSAAGFPTQYF. For the CDR3, the DNA is TGTGCCAGCAGTAGCGCCGCGGGGTTTCCTACGCAGTATTTT. The V gene is TRBV11-2, the J gene TRBJ2-3, with D possibly being TRBD2 (6 bases). This CDR3 has 14 residues. V lost 6 bases to trimming and J lost 8 bases, with 18 bases between them. CDR1 is SGHAT, CDR2 FQNNGV, per germline.